The source of this TCR beta chain is a study of cytomegalovirus exposure and HLA in healthy donors. The study, taken as a whole, reports: Later, an analysis showed that TCR beta chains associated with HLA were more clonally expanded than others that were equally common.

60 Vbeta and 13 Jbeta primers were used in PCR. TCRdb's copy holds only in-frame clones and misses some; the assay was immunoSEQ multiplex PCR. Counted here are 55,000 to 65,000 clones, around four fifths occurring once; the ten biggest clones make up about 2.7%. Germline V CDR1 and CDR2: ENHRY, SYGVKD. Deletions cut 4 bases from V and 0 bases from J, with 3 bases between. The CDR3 sequence is 13 residues long. These donors, healthy bone marrow donors, were studied. This clone showed up just a few times. Its antigen remains unidentified. V is TRBV10-3 and J is TRBJ2-2; D unclear. Specimen: PBMCs. The TCR comes from a woman aged 25 to 45 in good health and CMV-seronegative. This CDR3 is CAISATNTGELFF. The CDR3 DNA is TGTGCCATCAGTGCTACGAACACCGGGGAGCTGTTTTTT.